Presented here are 26 T cell receptor beta chains from one specimen sequenced in a study of blood T cell repertoires in COVID-19 (TCRdb year 2020). Library construction relied on the immunoSEQ multiplex PCR assay. Sourced from immuneACCESS, this table was stored by TCRdb with only in-frame sequences that have V and J called. A share of the clones is absent; for the studies checked, an unresolved V gene accounts for under half, and the remainder has no known explanation. In all, the sample holds about 300,000 clones, and more than 70% of those were seen once. Under 2% of the sample comes from the top ten. The sequenced sample was peripheral blood. The source of these receptors is a woman in her forties or fifties with acute or convalescent COVID-19.

The chain joins TRBV28 to TRBJ2-7; TRBD2 matches 12 bases. Per the germline V gene, CDR1 is MDHEN and CDR2 is SYDVKM. This CDR3 comprises 15 residues. V was pared by 4 bases and J by 2 bases, with 3 bases of the junction left unmatched. The CDR3: CASSSWTSGAYEQYF. DNA of the CDR3: TGTGCCAGCAGTTCTTGGACTAGCGGGGCCTACGAGCAGTACTTC.

V and J are TRBV5-1 and TRBJ1-1; no firm D call. The CDR3 extends over 14 amino acids. The V and J ends lost 2 bases and 3 bases respectively, with 11 bases between them. In germline, CDR1 is SGHRS, CDR2 YFSETQ. The CDR3: CASSFGVTDTEAFF. In DNA form, the CDR3 reads TGCGCCAGCAGCTTCGGGGTGACGGACACTGAAGCTTTCTTT.

This rearrangement joins TRBV5-8 to TRBJ2-2, with 7 bases identical to TRBD2. Germline V lookup: CDR1 SGHTS, CDR2 YDEGEE. The CDR3 is 20 amino acids. Unmatched junction bases numbered 18, after V lost 4 bases and J lost 0 bases. The CDR3 DNA sequence: TGTGCCAGCAGCCACCCGGGCGGCTGGCGGGAGCTATCGAACACCGGGGAGCTGTTTTTT. Its translation: CASSHPGGWRELSNTGELFF.

CDR3 amino acids: CASSQLALGSDTQYF. In nucleotides, the CDR3 is TGCGCCAGCAGCCAACTAGCGTTAGGTTCGGATACGCAGTATTTT. The chain has TRBV5-1 and TRBJ2-3; TRBD2 aligns across 7 bases. With 4 bases clipped from V and 6 bases from J, the junction kept 11 bases outside the gene matches. Germline CDR1 is SGHRS and CDR2 is YFSETQ. The CDR3 runs 15 residues.

V usage is TRBV29-1 and J usage is TRBJ1-1, with 7 bases lining up with TRBD1. Germline trimming cut 5 bases from V and 0 bases from J; bases unmatched to any gene: 3. This CDR3 is built from 13 residues. From germline, CDR1 is SQVTM and CDR2 ANQGSEA. CDR3 DNA sequence: TGCAGCGTTAGGGGGCGTATGAACACTGAAGCTTTCTTT. This codes for CSVRGRMNTEAFF.

J is TRBJ2-4 and V is TRBV27; D might be TRBD1 (6 bases). With 6 bases removed from V and 0 bases from J, the gap between germline ends came to 21 bases. This CDR3 is built from 18 residues. Germline CDR1 reads MNHEY; CDR2 reads SMNVEV (reference sequence). CDR3 nucleotide sequence: TGTGCCAGCAGCTCAGCTCGTGGAACAGGGTTAGCCAAAAACATTCAGTACTTC. Its protein product is CASSSARGTGLAKNIQYF.

The gene calls are TRBV11-3 and TRBJ2-1, with 10 nucleotides matching TRBD2. There are 15 residues in the CDR3. CDR1 is SGHNT and CDR2 is YENEEA in the germline V gene. V gave up 3 bases and J gave up 7 bases; unmatched junction bases: 6. This CDR3 reads CASSFRSGRDNEQFF. CDR3 bases: TGTGCCAGCAGCTTCCGAAGCGGGAGGGATAATGAGCAGTTCTTC. Full variable domain (missing parts from reference TRBV11-3 and TRBJ2-1): EAGVVQSPRYKIIEKKQPVAFWCNPISGHNTLYWYLQNLGQGPELLIRYENEEAVDDSQLPKDRFSAERLKGVDSTLKIQPAELGDSAVYLCASSFRSGRDNEQFFGPGTRLTVL.

V and J are TRBV7-3 and TRBJ1-6; TRBD1 matches 9 bases. CDR3 length: 17 residues. Germline trimming cut 5 bases from V and 7 bases from J; bases unmatched to any gene: 12. Germline V lookup: CDR1 SGHTA, CDR2 FQGTGA. This CDR3 is CASSGRTGEVLNSPLHF. The DNA for the CDR3 is TGTGCCAGCAGCGGGAGGACAGGGGAAGTTTTGAATTCACCCCTCCACTTT.

The gene calls are TRBV6-5 and TRBJ1-4; 9 positions agree with TRBD1. The CDR3 consists of 15 residues. The germline V gene encodes CDR1 MNHEY and CDR2 SVGAGI. Unmatched junction bases numbered 7, after V lost 7 bases and J lost 4 bases. CDR3 coding DNA: TGTGCCAGCACCACACCGGGACAGGGTAATGAAAAACTGTTTTTT. The encoded protein is CASTTPGQGNEKLFF.

V gene TRBV28 combines with J gene TRBJ2-6; 14 nucleotides align to TRBD2. Per germline, CDR1 MDHEN and CDR2 SYDVKM. Trimming cost V 5 bases and J 4 bases; bases outside gene matches: 7. The CDR3 covers 18 residues. CDR3 amino acids: CASSRTSGRPGGANVLTF. CDR3 DNA: TGTGCCAGCAGTCGGACTAGCGGGAGGCCTGGGGGGGCCAACGTCCTGACTTTC.

The sample holds one count of this clone. V usage is TRBV9 and J usage is TRBJ2-3; 7 bases map to TRBD2. The CDR3 is made up of 15 amino acids. Unmatched junction bases numbered 10, after V lost 3 bases and J lost 6 bases. Per the germline V gene, CDR1 is SGDLS and CDR2 is YYNGEE. CDR3 DNA: TGTGCCAGCAGCGCGACCGCCGGGAGGATGGATACGCAGTATTTT. It translates to CASSATAGRMDTQYF.

The V and J genes are TRBV11-2 and TRBJ2-1, with a weak D call TRBD1 (5 bases). The germline gives CDR1 SGHAT, CDR2 FQNNGV. The CDR3 loop spans 15 amino acids. V lost 1 base to trimming and J lost 4 bases, with 11 bases between them. In DNA, the CDR3 is TGTGCCAGCAGCTTAGCCCAGGGTGCTTACAATGAGCAGTTCTTC. Encoded protein: CASSLAQGAYNEQFF.

J is TRBJ2-7 and V is TRBV6-6, with 9 bases identical to TRBD2. The CDR3 loop spans 15 amino acids. Germline V CDR1 and CDR2: MNHNY, SVGAGI (reference sequence). V lost 6 bases, J lost 1 base, and 7 bases stayed unmatched. CDR3 sequence: CASSRLTSGSYEQYF. Here the CDR3 DNA reads TGTGCCAGCAGCCGACTGACTAGCGGTTCCTACGAGCAGTACTTC.

The J gene is TRBJ2-1, the V gene TRBV6-5, with TRBD1 matching 9 bases. Trimming at V came to 6 bases and at J to 0 bases, leaving 3 bases not matched to a gene. CDR1 and CDR2 (germline): MNHEY, SVGAGI. The CDR3 loop spans 15 amino acids. The CDR3 spells CASSLTGGSYNEQFF. The CDR3 DNA sequence: TGTGCCAGCAGCTTGACAGGGGGCTCCTACAATGAGCAGTTCTTC.

The gene calls are TRBV5-6 and TRBJ2-7, with TRBD2 identical over 7 bases. This CDR3 has 12 amino acids. With 9 bases clipped from V and 3 bases from J, the junction kept 6 bases outside the gene matches. Germline-derived CDR1 and CDR2 are SGHDT and YYEEEE. The CDR3 DNA sequence: TGTGCCATCCGACTAGCCCTCTACGAGCAGTACTTC. Its translation: CAIRLALYEQYF.

The gene calls are TRBV28 and TRBJ2-7, with TRBD1 as a possible D gene (6 bases). Trimming took 6 bases from V and 4 from J, leaving 28 bases between them. The CDR3 is 18 amino acids. Germline V lookup: CDR1 MDHEN, CDR2 SYDVKM. CDR3 sequence: CASSTPWLVDRLQYEQYF. In DNA form, the CDR3 reads TGTGCCAGCAGCACCCCCTGGCTCGTCGACAGGCTCCAATACGAGCAGTACTTC.

CDR3 sequence (DNA): TGCAGCGTTAGCCCGAGACAAGAGACCCAGTACTTC. Protein product: CSVSPRQETQYF. The gene calls are TRBV29-1 and TRBJ2-5; D ambiguous. The CDR3 runs 12 residues. Germline CDR1 is SQVTM and CDR2 is ANQGSEA. Trimming pared 5 bases from V and 2 bases from J, leaving 9 bases between.

This clone has a single count. Distinct nucleotide sequences in the sample also encode this CDR3. The chain uses TRBV30 and TRBJ1-5, with D possibly being TRBD1 (5 bases). Trimming took off 0 bases at V and 2 bases at J, with 5 bases between the two ends. The CDR3 is 13 amino acids. The germline V gene encodes CDR1 GTSNPN and CDR2 SVGIG (reference sequence). In nucleotides, the CDR3 is TGTGCCTGGAGTGTCAGGGGCAATCAGCCCCAGCATTTT. It encodes CAWSVRGNQPQHF. The whole variable domain, filled in from reference TRBV30 and TRBJ1-5, reads SQTIHQWPATLVQPVGSPLSLECTVEGTSNPNLYWYRQAAGRGLQLLFYSVGIGQISSEVPQNLSASRPQDRQFILSSKKLLLSDSGFYLCAWSVRGNQPQHFGDGTRLSIL.

DNA for the CDR3: TGTGCCAGCAGCCAAGATAACGGGGAGGGCGCCGGCTACACCTTC. Encoded protein: CASSQDNGEGAGYTF. The rearrangement joins TRBV4-2 to TRBJ1-2, with no clear D. CDR1 and CDR2 (germline): LGHNA, YNFKEQ. The germline V and J ends were trimmed by 0 bases and 8 bases, with 16 bases remaining between them. The CDR3 extends over 15 amino acids.

The V gene is TRBV28, the J gene TRBJ1-5, with TRBD1 identical over 10 bases. The CDR3 totals 15 residues. Trimming removed 8 bases from V and 3 bases from J; junction bases left unmatched: 7. Germline-derived CDR1 and CDR2 are MDHEN and SYDVKM. The DNA of the CDR3 is TGTGCCAGCCTAGACAGGGGGCTAAACAATCAGCCCCAGCATTTT. Translation: CASLDRGLNNQPQHF.

The V and J genes are TRBV24-1 and TRBJ2-5; no firm D call. Germline CDR1 is KGHDR and CDR2 is SFDVKD. V lost 4 bases and J lost 2, with 7 bases in between. The length of the CDR3 is 13 residues. The CDR3 region is CATSDSRQETQYF. CDR3 DNA sequence: TGTGCCACCAGTGACAGTCGACAAGAGACCCAGTACTTC.

As DNA, the CDR3 is TGTGCCACCAGCAGAGATCGAGCGGGAGGGGGGGCAGATACGCAGTATTTT. It codes for CATSRDRAGGGADTQYF. This sequence joins TRBV15 and TRBJ2-3; 10 bases map to TRBD2. Germline V lookup: CDR1 LNHNV, CDR2 YYDKDF (reference sequence). This CDR3 has 17 amino acids. V dropped 0 bases and J dropped 4; count of bases not matched to a gene: 7.

The rearrangement uses TRBV18 and TRBJ1-2; 12 nucleotides match TRBD1. V shed 3 bases and J 7 bases; nucleotides not matched to a gene: 6. The CDR3 extends over 15 amino acids. Germline V gene lookup returns CDR1 KGHSH and CDR2 LQKENI. The CDR3 is CASSPVGTGGFGYTF. CDR3 nucleotides: TGTGCCAGCTCACCTGTCGGGACAGGGGGCTTTGGCTACACCTTC.

The chain has TRBV4-1 and TRBJ2-7; 8 bases fit TRBD1. Germline V gene sequence: CDR1 MGHRA, CDR2 YSYEKL. V shed 4 bases, J shed 1 base, and the junction held 3 bases outside the gene matches. There are 14 residues in the CDR3. Here the CDR3 reads CASSPGQGSYEQYF. In nucleotides, the CDR3 is TGCGCCAGCAGCCCTGGACAGGGTTCCTACGAGCAGTACTTC.

V gene TRBV10-3 combines with J gene TRBJ2-3, with D perhaps matching TRBD2 (6 bases). This CDR3 is 17 amino acids long. The V gene lost 5 bases and the J gene lost 2 bases, with 20 bases spanning the gap. Per the germline V gene, CDR1 is ENHRY and CDR2 is SYGVKD. CDR3 amino acids: CAISLAFAGINTDTQYF. The CDR3 DNA is TGTGCCATCAGTCTTGCTTTTGCGGGAATCAACACAGATACGCAGTATTTT.

The rearrangement uses TRBV4-3 and TRBJ1-2; 7 bases match TRBD1. The CDR3 extends over 15 amino acids. Per germline, CDR1 LGHNA and CDR2 YSLEER. The ends lost 4 bases at V and 4 bases at J; junction bases unmatched: 9. The CDR3 region is CASSPMTGFAYGYTF. The DNA of the CDR3 is TGCGCCAGCAGCCCGATGACAGGGTTTGCCTATGGCTACACCTTC.